This TCR beta chain is from a study of blood T cell repertoires in COVID-19. Overall study: Spain, Italy and the United States supplied samples that represented acute and convalescent COVID-19. The cDNA or gDNA used as material had been derived from T cells, B-cell-depleted T cells, or PBMCs.

The method was immunoSEQ multiplex PCR; TCRdb's version includes in-frame clones alone and lacks a portion of them. The table lists 200,000 to 250,000 clones, roughly 87% of them singletons, with roughly 6.3% in the top ten. Recruits, aged about 18 to 89 years, lived in about two dozen US areas. Germline V gene lookup returns CDR1 MNHEY and CDR2 SVGAGI. The CDR3 contains 13 residues. The ends lost 6 bases at V and 2 bases at J; junction bases unmatched: 4. This chain joins TRBV6-5 and TRBJ2-7, with 7 bases identical to TRBD2. The TCR originated in a woman in her 30s with acute COVID-19. Sequencing was done on a sample of PBMCs or T cells enriched from blood (not recorded which). The DNA of the CDR3 is TGTGCCAGCAGGTATGGGGGGGCCTACGAGCAGTACTTC. Its translation is CASRYGGAYEQYF.